Following are 17 T cell receptor beta chains from one sample sequenced in a study of blood T cell repertoires in COVID-19. Repertoires were generated with immunoSEQ multiplex PCR, while TCRdb's copy carries only in-frame clones and drops some. Of 100,000 to 120,000 clones listed, 76% were seen once; the top ten hold approximately 3.9%. Sequencing was done on a sample of peripheral blood. These TCRs come from a woman older than 75 with acute or convalescent COVID-19.

This clone was detected only a few times. V usage is TRBV16 and J usage is TRBJ2-5, with D possibly matching TRBD1 (6 bases). Trimming left V 0 bases short and J 2 bases short, with 10 bases between. The V gene's germline CDR1 is KGHSY and CDR2 FQNENV. There are 15 residues in the CDR3. CDR3 protein: CASSQSRGKQETQYF. Here the CDR3 DNA reads TGTGCCAGCAGCCAATCGAGGGGGAAGCAAGAGACCCAGTACTTC. Combining the CDR3 with reference TRBV16 and TRBJ2-5 gives the whole variable domain GEEVAQTPKHLVRGEGQKAKLYCAPIKGHSYVFWYQQVLKNEFKFLISFQNENVFDETGMPKERFSAKCLPNSPCSLEIQATKLEDSAVYFCASSQSRGKQETQYFGPGTRLLVL.

This clone has more than one count but fewer than ten. The chain uses TRBV5-1 and TRBJ1-2, with 7 bases fitting TRBD1. The germline gives CDR1 SGHRS, CDR2 YFSETQ. The CDR3 has 13 residues. The V gene end was trimmed by 0 bases and the J gene end by 11 bases; junction bases not matched to a gene: 7. The CDR3 nucleotides are TGCGCCAGCAGCTTGGGACAGGGAAGTGGTTACACCTTC. Amino acids: CASSLGQGSGYTF.

The V and J genes are TRBV4-1 and TRBJ2-5, with D perhaps TRBD1 (6 bases). Germline V lookup: CDR1 MGHRA, CDR2 YSYEKL. With 1 base removed from V and 0 bases from J, the gap between germline ends came to 15 bases. CDR3 size: 17 residues. The CDR3, as DNA: TGCGCCAGCAGCCAAGGCCCGGGACACCGGTACCAAGAGACCCAGTACTTC. As protein: CASSQGPGHRYQETQYF.

This chain uses TRBV5-1 with TRBJ2-7; D is possibly TRBD2 (6 bases). Trimming stripped 2 bases from V and 2 bases from J, with 14 bases between. Per germline, CDR1 SGHRS and CDR2 YFSETQ. This CDR3 spans 15 amino acids. The DNA for the CDR3 is TGCGCCAGCAGCTTTACCGGGACTGGGACCTACGAGCAGTACTTC. Residues: CASSFTGTGTYEQYF.

This clone is medium-sized by share. This chain connects TRBV28 to TRBJ1-1; tentatively, D is TRBD1 (6 bases). Germline V gene sequence: CDR1 MDHEN, CDR2 SYDVKM. V lost 5 bases and J 9 bases, leaving 22 bases between the germline ends. CDR3 length: 15 amino acids. In nucleotides, the CDR3 is TGTGCCAGCAGTAGGGACCCAGGGGCGACCCTAAAAGCTTTCTTT. Translating it yields CASSRDPGATLKAFF.

This clone was recorded once. This chain connects TRBV27 to TRBJ1-1; 7 nucleotides match TRBD1. After removal of 0 bases from V and 9 bases from J, the junction contained 4 bases not matched to a gene. CDR1 and CDR2 (germline): MNHEY, SMNVEV (reference sequence). CDR3 length: 13 residues. CDR3 coding DNA: TGTGCCAGCAGTTTATCGAAACAGGGGCAAGCTTTCTTT. This translates into CASSLSKQGQAFF.

The chain joins TRBV3-1 (or the pseudogene TRBV3-2) to TRBJ1-2; maybe TRBD1 (5 bases). The CDR3 loop spans 14 amino acids. Germline lookup yields CDR1 LGHDT and CDR2 YNNKEL (reference sequence). V lost 4 bases and J lost 0, with 9 bases in between. In DNA form, the CDR3 reads TGTGCCAGCAGCCCCGGGGGAGCTAACTATGGCTACACCTTC. Translating it yields CASSPGGANYGYTF.

This chain connects TRBV5-4 to TRBJ2-7; 7 nucleotides align to TRBD1. This CDR3 spans 12 amino acids. The ends lost 3 bases at V and 5 bases at J; junction bases unmatched: 2. Germline CDR1 and CDR2: SGHNT and YYREEE (reference sequence). This CDR3 reads CASSSTGDEQYF. CDR3 coding DNA: TGTGCCAGCAGCTCCACAGGGGACGAGCAGTACTTC.

V and J are TRBV27 and TRBJ2-7, with 7 positions matching TRBD2. After removal of 7 bases from V and 2 bases from J, the junction contained 11 bases not matched to a gene. This CDR3 contains 15 residues. In germline, CDR1 is MNHEY, CDR2 SMNVEV (reference sequence). The CDR3 here is CASTPLAGEAYEQYF. CDR3 sequence (DNA): TGTGCCAGCACCCCCCTGGCGGGAGAAGCCTACGAGCAGTACTTC.

V usage is TRBV6-2 or TRBV6-3 and J usage is TRBJ2-3; D gene uncertain. The CDR3 extends over 18 amino acids. CDR1 MNHEY and CDR2 SVGEGT come from the germline V gene. Trimming removed 2 bases from V and 4 bases from J, with 22 bases in between. CDR3: CASSYLSGLLGVADTQYF. CDR3 bases: TGTGCCAGCAGTTACCTAAGTGGTCTCCTAGGAGTCGCAGATACGCAGTATTTT.

The chain has TRBV2 and TRBJ2-7; 11 nucleotides line up with TRBD1. Losses at the gene ends were 6 bases for V and 6 bases for J; bases not matched to a gene: 7. From germline, CDR1 is SNHLY and CDR2 FYNNEI. The CDR3 is 14 amino acids. CDR3 residues: CASSGTGGVGEQYF. The DNA for the CDR3 is TGTGCCAGCAGCGGGACAGGGGGTGTTGGCGAGCAGTACTTC.

The rearrangement joins TRBV27 to TRBJ2-1, with 9 bases that match TRBD2. This CDR3 has 17 amino acids. V shed 5 bases and J 1 base; nucleotides not matched to a gene: 9. CDR1 and CDR2 (germline): MNHEY, SMNVEV (reference sequence). The CDR3 reads CASSQRQTSGSYNEQFF. CDR3 nucleotide sequence: TGTGCCAGCAGTCAAAGACAGACTAGCGGATCCTACAATGAGCAGTTCTTC.

This clone was recorded a few times. This rearrangement joins TRBV28 to TRBJ1-2, with D perhaps TRBD1 (6 bases). The CDR3 contains 14 residues. Trimming shortened V by 7 bases and J by 2 bases, and 14 bases separated the two germline ends. Germline V gene data show CDR1 as MDHEN and CDR2 as SYDVKM. CDR3 protein: CASTYFGQNYGYTF. CDR3 nucleotide sequence: TGTGCCAGCACCTACTTCGGACAGAACTATGGCTACACCTTC.

The rearrangement links TRBV6-4 to TRBJ2-1; 11 nucleotides align to TRBD2. The CDR3 contains 14 residues. V lost 7 bases to trimming and J lost 3 bases; unmatched junction nucleotides: 2. Germline CDR1 and CDR2: MRHNA and SNTAGT. DNA of the CDR3: TGTGCCAGCAAGGGACTAGCGGTCTACAATGAGCAGTTCTTC. Its translation: CASKGLAVYNEQFF.

This chain joins TRBV5-1 and TRBJ1-4; 8 nucleotides line up with TRBD1. CDR3 length equals 15 residues. With 4 bases clipped from V and 8 bases from J, the junction kept 10 bases outside the gene matches. CDR1 SGHRS and CDR2 YFSETQ come from the germline V gene. The CDR3 region is CASSLYQGAREKLFF. The CDR3 DNA follows: TGCGCCAGCAGCCTTTATCAGGGGGCGAGGGAAAAACTGTTTTTT. The full variable domain, in which reference TRBV5-1 and TRBJ1-4 provide the parts outside the CDR3, is KAGVTQTPRYLIKTRGQQVTLSCSPISGHRSVSWYQQTPGQGLQFLFEYFSETQRNKGNFPGRFSGRQFSNSRSEMNVSTLELGDSALYLCASSLYQGAREKLFFGSGTQLSVL.

The chain employs TRBV4-1 and TRBJ2-7; TRBD2 might be the D (7 bases). The germline gives CDR1 MGHRA, CDR2 YSYEKL. The germline V and J ends were trimmed by 1 base and 3 bases, with 16 bases remaining between them. CDR3 length: 16 amino acids. The CDR3 sequence: CASSQGNRGADYEQYF. CDR3 bases: TGCGCCAGCAGCCAAGGGAATCGGGGGGCCGACTACGAGCAGTACTTC.

V usage is TRBV19 and J usage is TRBJ2-4, with D perhaps matching TRBD1 (5 bases). Germline CDR1 is LNHDA and CDR2 is SQIVND (reference sequence). This CDR3 spans 15 amino acids. V lost 3 bases and J 6 bases, leaving 15 bases between the germline ends. DNA for the CDR3: TGTGCCAGTAGTATTTTGGTGCAGGACACAAACATTCAGTACTTC. This sequence encodes CASSILVQDTNIQYF.